This entry describes one TCR beta chain. This clonotype was counted only a few times. Its specific antigen is unknown. No base quality values were provided; no much bigger clone lies one nucleotide off. The source of the sample is a study of blood T cells in healthy people across ages (dated by TCRdb to between 2014 and 2017). Looking at the study overall: In model experiments, roughly one uniquely barcoded TCR beta cDNA molecule per two T cells was captured by template switching. Age-related changes in TCR beta repertoire diversity were measured in the study by deep sequencing normalized with unique cDNA molecular identifiers. Four age groups were formed from the donors: young (average about 17 years), middle-aged (approximately 41), aged (approximately 60) and long-lived (more than 75). To avoid experimental bias, donors of different ages were distributed randomly across sequencing lanes. The study analyzed two additional independent replicas of 1 million unique cDNA reads from the same blood draw for two donors, one aged 18 to 30 and one aged 80 or older.

Donors were a few dozen systemically healthy Caucasian individuals from Russia aged roughly 6 to 100 years. Each donor gave about 9.7 milliliters of peripheral blood, drawn into EDTA-treated Vacutainer tubes. Ficoll-Paque density-gradient centrifugation was used to isolate PBMCs, with at least 6.5 million per sample. Total RNA was extracted from PBMCs with Trizol reagent, with at least 6 micrograms obtained per sample. The percentages of naive CD45RAhigh/CD27high T cells were determined by flow cytometry on a PBMC aliquot from every donor. Overall results and qualifications from the work: Conclusive comparison of naive and antigen-experienced compartments was prevented by the profiling of bulk unsorted PBMCs. Donor CMV infection status was unknown, potentially confounding age-related changes in expanded clonotypes. The percentage of naive T cells measured by flow cytometry correlated strongly with observed TCR beta diversity. As age increased, observed TCR beta diversity per million T cells dropped in a roughly linear way, and a significant reduction was already evident by age about 40. Compared with the aged group, the long-lived group had more naive CD4+ T cells, fewer expanded clones and increased TCR diversity, suggesting age selection. Total diversity estimates from one million sequenced T cells were considered lower bounds and underestimates.

Library construction relied on 5' RACE. Reads for this sample came from an Illumina HiSeq 2500. A second PCR of roughly 6 to 11 cycles was performed with a sample-barcoded 5' primer and a J-beta primer mix. A unique molecular identifier was introduced onto each TCR beta cDNA molecule by a template-switch 5' adaptor carrying 12 random nucleotides. Each sample yielded at least 3 million CDR3-containing paired-end reads. The Mint cDNA synthesis kit, primed by a TRBC-specific oligonucleotide, was used to synthesize first-strand cDNA from all RNA. Following uracil-DNA glycosylase treatment, a first 18-cycle PCR with universal primers M1SS and BC2_uni_R was performed on all cDNA. Per the original workflow: Normalization of each sample was performed by random selection of 1 million high-quality reads, each carrying a distinct molecular identifier. Reads with shared molecular identifiers were discarded instead of being binned into consensus sequences. MiTCR, run with a Q25 quality threshold and the strictest error-elimination algorithm, handled CDR3 identification, clonotype clustering and error correction. Lower-bound total TCR beta diversity was estimated with a nonparametric unseen species model using Euler transformation. TCRdb reanalyzed the raw reads on its own, using fastp at Q25 for trimming and MiXCR for clone calling, and kept in-frame beta chains. Entries are consolidated by CDR3 protein sequence, retaining the most common genes and DNA. It is TCRdb's table, rather than the study itself, that gives the V and J calls and clone size. The sample table lists hundreds of thousands of distinct CDR3 sequences, about 30% of them with a count of one. The leading ten clones occupy just over 15% of the sample.

Reading from cysteine to phenylalanine, the CDR3 counts 16 amino acids. The read is trimmed to its CDR3 DNA, 48 bases read in frame from base 1. Ends trimmed: V by 4 bases, J by 7 bases; bases unmatched to a gene: 10. The sample taken for sequencing was blood. The rearranged chain carries TRBV12-3 or TRBV12-4 and TRBJ1-2; TRBD1 matches 12 bases in the middle. This receptor was obtained from a woman older than 75 in good health. Donor details come from another sample of the same person, matched by shared clones. The encoded CDR3 is CASSYAGTGGAGGYTF. The base sequence is TGTGCCAGCAGTTACGCCGGGACAGGGGGCGCGGGTGGCTACACCTTC.